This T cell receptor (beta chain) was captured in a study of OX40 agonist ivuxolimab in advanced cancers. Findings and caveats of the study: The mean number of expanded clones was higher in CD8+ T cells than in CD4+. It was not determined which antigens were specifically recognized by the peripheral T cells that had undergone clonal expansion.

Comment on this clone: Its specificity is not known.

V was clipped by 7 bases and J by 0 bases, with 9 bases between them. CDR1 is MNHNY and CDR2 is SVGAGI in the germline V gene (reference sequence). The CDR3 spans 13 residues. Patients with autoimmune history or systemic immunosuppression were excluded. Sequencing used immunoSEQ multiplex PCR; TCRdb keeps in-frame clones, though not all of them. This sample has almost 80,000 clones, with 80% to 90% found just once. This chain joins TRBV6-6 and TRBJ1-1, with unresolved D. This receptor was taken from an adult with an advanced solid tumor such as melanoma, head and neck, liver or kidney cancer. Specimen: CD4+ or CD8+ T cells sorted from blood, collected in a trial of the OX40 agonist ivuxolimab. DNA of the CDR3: TGTGCCAGCACTCTCGTGATGAACACTGAAGCTTTCTTT. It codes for CASTLVMNTEAFF.